This is a list of T cell receptor beta chains from one sample in a study of PD-L1 blockade in urothelial cancer. Profiled with immunoSEQ multiplex PCR; TCRdb holds only in-frame clones, not every one. The sample has about 41,000 clones; 70% to 90% are singletons. The sequencing here drew on PBMCs, taken around atezolizumab (anti-PD-L1) treatment. The source of these receptors is a man in his 70s with urothelial cancer. The conserved cysteine and the conserved F or W are not part of the CDR3 here. Fields, in order: clone size, V gene, J gene, CDR3 protein. Clone sizes are given selectively: once, few, many, or a class where the clone is expanded.

.	TRBV5-1	TRBJ2-3	ASSLEGAYTDTQY
.	TRBV30	TRBJ1-5	AWSSRSGSNQPQH
.	TRBV28	TRBJ2-1	ASSLSRGRGNEQF
.	TRBV7-2	TRBJ2-2	ASSSLDTGELF
.	TRBV29-1	TRBJ2-7	RVGGRGTGGNEQY
.	TRBV28	TRBJ2-6	ASSFSAGVNGGANVLT
.	TRBV7-2	TRBJ1-1	ASSQGRTWDTEAF
few	TRBV7-2	TRBJ1-1	ASSNRQITEAF
.	TRBV5-1	TRBJ2-7	ASSLRQGAVYEQY
.	TRBV28	TRBJ2-7	ASSLTSLTYEQY
.	TRBV29-1	TRBJ1-1	SAPGQGAWDTEAF
once	TRBV5-6	TRBJ1-2	ASSSGTGASYGYT
.	TRBV6-1	TRBJ2-7	ASSETTVLTEQY